These 14 T cell receptor beta chains were sequenced from one sample in a study of brain T cells in children with intractable seizures. The data were produced by immunoSEQ multiplex PCR, yet TCRdb's version contains in-frame clones alone and is incomplete. The sample shows around 100,000 clones, approximately 94% of them seen only once. This material consisted of peripheral blood, taken at surgery. The receptors here all came from a boy in the first two years of life with hemimegalencephaly and intractable seizures.

The V call is TRBV6-2 or TRBV6-3, the J call TRBJ1-1, with 8 bases fitting TRBD1. Per germline, CDR1 MNHEY and CDR2 SVGEGT. CDR3 size: 15 residues. The V and J ends lost 0 bases and 6 bases, in that order; junction bases with no gene match: 6. CDR3 nucleotide sequence: TGTGCCAGCAGTTACTCGTCAGGGGGCTATCCTGAAGCTTTCTTT. Its translation is CASSYSSGGYPEAFF.

The CDR3 region is CATSDPDREADTQYF. Written as DNA, the CDR3 is TGTGCCACCAGTGACCCCGACAGGGAGGCAGATACGCAGTATTTT. The chain links TRBV24-1 to TRBJ2-3; D perhaps matches TRBD1 (7 bases). V lost 4 bases to trimming and J lost 4 bases, with 14 bases between them. Germline V gene lookup returns CDR1 KGHDR and CDR2 SFDVKD. This CDR3 contains 15 residues.

The V gene is TRBV29-1, the J gene TRBJ2-2; D ambiguous. The V gene lost 4 bases and the J gene lost 0 bases, with 6 bases spanning the gap. This CDR3 comprises 13 residues. CDR1 and CDR2 (germline): SQVTM, ANQGSEA. This CDR3 is CSVGHSNTGELFF. The CDR3 DNA follows: TGCAGCGTTGGACATTCGAACACCGGGGAGCTGTTTTTT.

This clone was seen a single time. The same CDR3 also results from other DNA sequences found in this sample. The chain has TRBV7-2 and TRBJ1-2; 7 bases map to TRBD1. The CDR3 consists of 15 residues. Trimming removed 0 bases from V and 1 base from J; junction bases left unmatched: 2. Germline V CDR1 and CDR2: SGHTA, FQGNSA. DNA of the CDR3: TGTGCCAGCAGCTTAGCTGGGACAGTTAACTATGGCTACACCTTC. It translates to CASSLAGTVNYGYTF.

This clone was seen a handful of times. The chain carries TRBV4-1 and TRBJ1-6; TRBD1 is a possible D gene (6 bases). Trimming left V 3 bases short and J 8 bases short, with 11 bases between. This CDR3 comprises 14 residues. Germline V CDR1 and CDR2: MGHRA, YSYEKL. This chain's CDR3 is CASSQGATDSPLHF. In nucleotides, the CDR3 is TGCGCCAGCAGCCAGGGGGCTACAGATTCACCCCTCCACTTT.

The chain joins TRBV30 to TRBJ1-1; D gene ambiguous. This CDR3 region has 11 residues. V lost 1 base, J lost 11 bases, and 11 bases lay in between. CDR1 is GTSNPN, CDR2 SVGIG, per germline (reference sequence). The CDR3: CAWSAPDAAFF. The CDR3 DNA follows: TGTGCCTGGAGTGCCCCCGACGCCGCTTTCTTT.

The chain carries TRBV10-3 and TRBJ2-3, with 11 bases matching TRBD2. CDR3 size: 16 residues. V was clipped by 5 bases and J by 2 bases; unmatched bases: 6. Germline lookup yields CDR1 ENHRY and CDR2 SYGVKD. CDR3 DNA sequence: TGTGCCATCAGTCCCCGGACTAGCGGGCCCACAGATACGCAGTATTTT. It specifies CAISPRTSGPTDTQYF.

This chain connects TRBV6-4 to TRBJ2-3, with TRBD2 matching 9 bases. Germline CDR1 and CDR2: MRHNA and SNTAGT. This CDR3 comprises 16 residues. The trim removed 0 bases at V and 5 bases at J, leaving 6 bases unmatched. The DNA for the CDR3 is TGTGCCAGCAGTGACTCCGTAGCGGGAGAAGGAGATACGCAGTATTTT. Translated, it gives CASSDSVAGEGDTQYF.

CDR3 nucleotides: TGTGCCAGCAGGGCAGGGACTTCAACCGGGGAGCTGTTTTTT. Translation gives CASRAGTSTGELFF. The chain employs TRBV28 and TRBJ2-2, with D possibly matching TRBD2 (6 bases). The CDR3 contains 14 residues. Trimming removed 6 bases at V and 5 bases at J, with 13 bases between. Germline CDR1 MDHEN, CDR2 SYDVKM.

This clone was recorded only once. The rearrangement uses TRBV5-6 and TRBJ2-6; 7 bases match TRBD2. The J segment lost 0 bases and the V segment lost 1 base, leaving 4 bases of the junction unmatched. The CDR3 is 17 residues long. Germline V gives CDR1 SGHDT, CDR2 YYEEEE. The CDR3 coding sequence is TGTGCCAGCAGCTTGCGGGAGGCCTACTCTGGGGCCAACGTCCTGACTTTC. Protein sequence: CASSLREAYSGANVLTF.

The chain has TRBV11-3 and TRBJ1-6; D not certain. Between the trimmed V and J ends, which lost 0 bases and 0 bases, there was a span of 3 bases. From germline, CDR1 is SGHNT and CDR2 YENEEA. The CDR3 is made up of 15 amino acids. CDR3 sequence: CASSLDSSYNSPLHF. CDR3 sequence (DNA): TGTGCCAGCAGCTTAGACAGCTCCTATAATTCACCCCTCCACTTT.

This clone appeared a single time. This rearrangement joins TRBV7-9 to TRBJ2-7; a possible D gene is TRBD2 (5 bases). CDR1 is SEHNR, CDR2 FQNEAQ, per germline (reference sequence). V was clipped by 2 bases and J by 2 bases, with 7 bases between them. CDR3 size: 13 residues. CDR3 protein: CASSLSGTYEQYF. The DNA of the CDR3 is TGTGCCAGCAGCTTATCGGGGACCTACGAGCAGTACTTC.

V usage is TRBV6-1 and J usage is TRBJ2-5, with TRBD2 matching over 9 bases. V lost 0 bases and J lost 2; bases outside the gene matches: 10. There are 18 residues in the CDR3. From germline, CDR1 is MNHNS and CDR2 SASEGT. For the CDR3, the DNA is TGTGCCAGCAGTGAAGCATTCTGCCTAGCGGGAAAACAAGAGACCCAGTACTTC. Translated: CASSEAFCLAGKQETQYF.

This chain uses TRBV11-2 with TRBJ2-1; 7 bases align to TRBD2. The junction had 7 bases not matched to a gene; V was cut back by 3 bases and J by 14 bases. CDR3 length: 12 residues. Germline V CDR1 and CDR2: SGHAT, FQNNGV. In DNA form, the CDR3 reads TGTGCCAGCAGCTTGGCGGGAGTGGCTGAGTTCTTC. The encoded protein is CASSLAGVAEFF.